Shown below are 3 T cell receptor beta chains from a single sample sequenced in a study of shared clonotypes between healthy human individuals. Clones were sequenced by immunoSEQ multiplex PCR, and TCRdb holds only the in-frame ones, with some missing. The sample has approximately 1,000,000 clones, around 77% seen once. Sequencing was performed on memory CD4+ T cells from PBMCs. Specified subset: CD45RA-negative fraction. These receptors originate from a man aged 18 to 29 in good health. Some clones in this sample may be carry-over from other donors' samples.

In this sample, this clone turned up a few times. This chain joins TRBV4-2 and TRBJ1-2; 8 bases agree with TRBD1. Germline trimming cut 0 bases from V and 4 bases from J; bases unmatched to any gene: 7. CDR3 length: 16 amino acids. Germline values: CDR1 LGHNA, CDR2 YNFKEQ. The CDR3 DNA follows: TGTGCCAGCAGCCAAGATCAGGGGGCGCATTCCTATGGCTACACCTTC. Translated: CASSQDQGAHSYGYTF.

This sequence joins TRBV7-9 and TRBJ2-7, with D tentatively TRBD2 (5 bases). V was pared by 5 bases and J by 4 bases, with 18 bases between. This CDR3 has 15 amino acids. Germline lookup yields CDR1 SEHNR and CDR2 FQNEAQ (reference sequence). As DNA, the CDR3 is TGTGCCAGCAGCCCGGTTCTAAGTGGAGGTTACGAGCAGTACTTC. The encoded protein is CASSPVLSGGYEQYF.

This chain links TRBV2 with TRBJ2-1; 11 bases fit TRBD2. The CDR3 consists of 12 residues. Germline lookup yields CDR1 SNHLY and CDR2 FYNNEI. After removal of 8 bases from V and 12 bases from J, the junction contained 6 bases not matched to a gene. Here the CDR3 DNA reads TGTGCCAGCGAGACTAGCGGGACGCGGCAGTTCTTC. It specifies CASETSGTRQFF.